The rows below give T cell receptor beta chains drawn from one sample of a study of shared clonotypes between healthy human individuals. Libraries were prepared by immunoSEQ multiplex PCR; TCRdb keeps only in-frame clonotypes and omits some of them. The profile shows fewer than 650,000 clones, roughly four fifths of them singletons. The sample comprised PBMCs. These receptors came from a woman in her thirties or forties in good health. Some clones in this sample may be carry-over from other donors' samples. Each CDR3 is given with its conserved first and last residue.

V gene: TRBV4-1; CDR3 length: 18; J gene: TRBJ1-1; CDR3 protein: CASSHLWSFEGDNTEAFF
V gene: TRBV2; CDR3 length: 14; J gene: TRBJ2-3; CDR3 protein: CASSAGTRTDTQYF
V gene: TRBV5-1; CDR3 length: 14; J gene: TRBJ1-1; CDR3 protein: CASCIQGRDTEAFF
V gene: TRBV15; CDR3 length: 12; J gene: TRBJ2-1; CDR3 protein: CATSRAGGEQFF
V gene: TRBV18; CDR3 length: 15; J gene: TRBJ2-3; CDR3 protein: CASSPDGSSTDTQYF
V gene: TRBV7-2; CDR3 length: 15; J gene: TRBJ1-5; CDR3 protein: CASSLVTGNNQPQHF
V gene: TRBV30; CDR3 length: 12; J gene: TRBJ1-2; CDR3 protein: CAWTTTNYGYTF
V gene: TRBV19; CDR3 length: 15; J gene: TRBJ2-1; CDR3 protein: CASTVSYGVYNEQFF
V gene: TRBV30; CDR3 length: 14; J gene: TRBJ2-1; CDR3 protein: CAWNRGQPYNEQFF
V gene: TRBV28; CDR3 length: 17; J gene: TRBJ2-7; CDR3 protein: CASSYSGRAKGLYEQYF
V gene: TRBV2; CDR3 length: 12; J gene: TRBJ1-2; CDR3 protein: CASSEVHYGYTF
V gene: TRBV18; CDR3 length: 14; J gene: TRBJ2-3; CDR3 protein: CASSPVAAADTQYF
V gene: TRBV19; CDR3 length: 19; J gene: TRBJ2-3; CDR3 protein: CASSIKGFSGNFPPDTQYF
V gene: TRBV9; CDR3 length: 14; J gene: TRBJ2-2; CDR3 protein: CASKPEPNTGELFF
V gene: TRBV5-4; CDR3 length: 13; J gene: TRBJ1-3; CDR3 protein: CASSLETGNTIYF
V gene: TRBV5-8; CDR3 length: 12; J gene: TRBJ2-7; CDR3 protein: CASSLGFYEQYF
V gene: TRBV29-1; CDR3 length: 12; J gene: TRBJ1-1; CDR3 protein: CSVGVQNTEAFF
V gene: TRBV6-5; CDR3 length: 15; J gene: TRBJ1-6; CDR3 protein: CASSSGTGDASPLHF
V gene: TRBV6-1; CDR3 length: 14; J gene: TRBJ2-5; CDR3 protein: CASSDSATQETQYF
V gene: TRBV28; CDR3 length: 13; J gene: TRBJ2-7; CDR3 protein: CASRRVGIYEQYF
V gene: TRBV10-2; CDR3 length: 12; J gene: TRBJ2-3; CDR3 protein: CASTERGDTQYF
V gene: TRBV28; CDR3 length: 15; J gene: TRBJ2-1; CDR3 protein: CASSPGDTRYNEQFF
V gene: TRBV28; CDR3 length: 12; J gene: TRBJ1-4; CDR3 protein: CASKFTNEKLFF
V gene: TRBV6-1; CDR3 length: 14; J gene: TRBJ2-2; CDR3 protein: CASSAILGPGELFF
V gene: TRBV15; CDR3 length: 14; J gene: TRBJ2-3; CDR3 protein: CATRGLRTTDTQYF
V gene: TRBV5-1; CDR3 length: 18; J gene: TRBJ1-1; CDR3 protein: CASSLSWGSQGGYTEAFF
V gene: TRBV5-8; CDR3 length: 12; J gene: TRBJ1-3; CDR3 protein: CASFRAGNTIYF
V gene: TRBV28; CDR3 length: 17; J gene: TRBJ1-3; CDR3 protein: CASSWTQRGPGGNTIYF
V gene: TRBV28; CDR3 length: 16; J gene: TRBJ1-3; CDR3 protein: CASSLWDGGAGNTIYF
V gene: TRBV18; CDR3 length: 16; J gene: TRBJ1-4; CDR3 protein: CASSPTTGTANEKLFF
V gene: TRBV5-5; CDR3 length: 18; J gene: TRBJ1-1; CDR3 protein: CASSLFLPGVGVNTEAFF
V gene: TRBV10-3; CDR3 length: 14; J gene: TRBJ2-2; CDR3 protein: CAISGRMLSGELFF
V gene: TRBV7-1; CDR3 length: 15; J gene: TRBJ2-2; CDR3 protein: CASSPRVGGAGELFF
V gene: TRBV7-3; CDR3 length: 15; J gene: TRBJ1-1; CDR3 protein: CASSLTALAGAEAFF
V gene: TRBV5-1; CDR3 length: 14; J gene: TRBJ2-1; CDR3 protein: CASSSGSQYNEQFF
V gene: TRBV28; CDR3 length: 14; J gene: TRBJ2-3; CDR3 protein: CASISGAFTDTQYF
V gene: TRBV5-1; CDR3 length: 17; J gene: TRBJ2-7; CDR3 protein: CASSLGAGTDHSYEQYF
V gene: TRBV28; CDR3 length: 16; J gene: TRBJ1-5; CDR3 protein: CASIQGGRVSNQPQHF
V gene: TRBV7-8; CDR3 length: 17; J gene: TRBJ2-1; CDR3 protein: CASRTGGGTSGNNEQFF
V gene: TRBV27; CDR3 length: 13; J gene: TRBJ1-2; CDR3 protein: CASSPGPNYGYTF
V gene: TRBV19; CDR3 length: 14; J gene: TRBJ2-5; CDR3 protein: CASSYRGLRETQYF
V gene: TRBV7-9; CDR3 length: 15; J gene: TRBJ2-4; CDR3 protein: CASSHIGQGTNIQYF
V gene: TRBV5-1; CDR3 length: 14; J gene: TRBJ2-7; CDR3 protein: CASSLMPPGAEQYF
V gene: TRBV10-2; CDR3 length: 14; J gene: TRBJ2-1; CDR3 protein: CASRAGGPSNEQFF
V gene: TRBV6-5; CDR3 length: 13; J gene: TRBJ2-7; CDR3 protein: CASKGPETYEQYF
V gene: TRBV30; CDR3 length: 12; J gene: TRBJ2-1; CDR3 protein: CAWADHYNEQFF
V gene: TRBV30; CDR3 length: 13; J gene: TRBJ2-3; CDR3 protein: CAWTSGSVDTQYF
V gene: TRBV5-6; CDR3 length: 16; J gene: TRBJ2-2; CDR3 protein: CASSLGSRASTGELFF
V gene: TRBV28; CDR3 length: 15; J gene: TRBJ2-7; CDR3 protein: CASSLRVGRGTGQYF
V gene: TRBV6-1; CDR3 length: 14; J gene: TRBJ2-3; CDR3 protein: CASKLQGATDTQYF
V gene: TRBV7-3; CDR3 length: 15; J gene: TRBJ2-1; CDR3 protein: CASSLRQATYNEQFF
V gene: TRBV2; CDR3 length: 14; J gene: TRBJ1-5; CDR3 protein: CASSDPSSNQPQHF
V gene: TRBV7-3; CDR3 length: 15; J gene: TRBJ2-2; CDR3 protein: CASSLRKGSTGELFF
V gene: TRBV5-1; CDR3 length: 14; J gene: TRBJ2-7; CDR3 protein: CASSLTSGAYEQYF
V gene: TRBV10-3; CDR3 length: 13; J gene: TRBJ1-5; CDR3 protein: CAISDSGHQPQHF